This T cell receptor beta chain appears in the sequencing data of a study of shared T cell receptors in the human thymus (dated by TCRdb to the early 2020s). Background for the entire study: The study examined how self-reactive, shared T-cell receptor alpha chains are generated in the human thymus.

The library was generated by the immunoSEQ multiplex PCR assay. TCRdb holds this immuneACCESS table with in-frame rearrangements only. Some clones are missing; in checked studies, unresolved V genes explain under half, and the rest has no known cause. Within this sample are 600,000 to 900,000 clones, with around 85% of them counted one time only. The top ten clonotypes cover more than 0.008% of the sample. This clone occurred once. It lacks a known antigen. It has no much larger one-base neighbor in the sample; base qualities were not kept. V loses 2 bases of germline sequence and J loses 0 bases, and the interval between the two ends is 11 bases. The CDR3 measures 17 amino acids from cysteine to phenylalanine. The sequence is cut down to CDR3 DNA, 51 bases in frame from base 1. According to the germline V gene (reference sequence), CDR1 reads MNHEY and CDR2 reads SMNVEV. These data are also associated with another study on human thymus T cells. The second study, in turn, reports: Donors were immunologically healthy infants undergoing open corrective cardiac surgery for congenital heart defects in Finland. Thymus tissue was collected as surgical resects that were removed during corrective cardiac surgery. Usage of V and J gene segments appeared to be biased in both the thymic and the peripheral blood repertoires. The related research reported highly overlapping thymic TCR repertoires among unrelated individuals. TCR alpha and beta repertoires from roughly eight infant thymus samples and a few related peripheral blood samples were characterized in the study. Donor ages ranged from about 6 to 244 days, and the cohort comprised roughly six male and a couple of female infants. Thymocytes were freed from the tissue by mechanical means and kept at -70 degrees C as pellets of roughly 9-30 million cells. A QIAsymphony instrument was used to extract genomic DNA from frozen cell pellets. Using the immunoSEQ multiplex PCR assay, the TCRB and TCRAD loci were amplified from a standardized quantity of quality-controlled genomic DNA. The amplicons covered the V(D)J region and were long enough to include the CDR3 and to identify the V and J genes. Amplicon sequencing was performed on an Illumina platform through the commercial immunoSEQ service. Corrections for primer bias and sequencing errors followed previously described methods, while TCRAD and TCRB definitions were based on the IMGT database. Analysis of the repertoires was done with immunoSEQ Analyzer 3.0 and VDJTools and included basic statistics, V/J segment usage, diversity estimates, rarefaction and pairwise overlap. To estimate diversity, the Chao1, ChaoE, Efron-Thisted, Shannon and inverse Simpson indices were applied, and diversity was also estimated on datasets down-sampled to the smallest sample. Repertoire overlap was assessed by strict matching of CDR3 nucleotide sequence, V gene and J gene, and clustering was done by Jaccard-based multidimensional scaling. On average, thymus samples gave 750,000 to 950,000 unique TCRB clonotypes, whereas blood samples gave 80,000 to 85,000.

Source material: thymocytes. In this chain, TRBV27 is recombined with TRBJ1-6; the D region possibly corresponds to TRBD1 (5 bases align). This TCR derives from a girl in the first two years of life with a congenital heart defect. Donor details come from another sample of the same person, matched by shared clones. In nucleotide form, the sequence is TGTGCCAGCAGTTTACAGGGCAGGAGCTCCTATAATTCACCCCTCCACTTT. This codes for CASSLQGRSSYNSPLHF.